The next 25 T cell receptor beta chains were all read from a single sample in a study of T cell responses to AZD1222 COVID-19 vaccine (dated by TCRdb to about 2021). The library came from the immunoSEQ multiplex PCR assay. Imported from immuneACCESS, the table was reduced by TCRdb to in-frame sequences with V and J called. These copies leave out some clones; in studies compared against another copy, an unresolved V gene accounts for under half, and the cause of the remainder is not known. The sample table shows approximately 99,000 clones, and 85% to 90% are seen once. The ten largest clones take up 3.3% of the sample. This specimen's time point label, interpreted: baseline before first vaccination. Material: peripheral blood, obtained on day 0 of AZD1222 vaccination. The receptors shown here come from an adult in good health.

The chain recombines TRBV5-5 with TRBJ2-6; unclear D gene. In germline, CDR1 is SGHKS, CDR2 YYEKEE (reference sequence). The length of the CDR3 is 15 residues. V lost 2 bases and J 2 bases, leaving 8 bases between the germline ends. The CDR3 DNA reads as TGTGCCAGCAGCTTTTTGGGGACTGGGGCCAACGTCCTGACTTTC. As protein: CASSFLGTGANVLTF.

The chain joins TRBV25-1 to TRBJ1-5; possibly TRBD1 for D (5 bases). The CDR3 is 14 amino acids. Germline-derived CDR1 and CDR2 are MGHDK and SYGVNS. The ends were cut back, 4 bases at V and 4 bases at J, with 11 bases in the middle. CDR3 sequence reads: CASSGWGMNQPQHF. CDR3 DNA sequence: TGTGCCAGCAGTGGTTGGGGGATGAATCAGCCCCAGCATTTT.

The CDR3 DNA reads TGTGCCAGCAGTGTAACGATATCTGGAAACACCATATATTTT. It specifies CASSVTISGNTIYF. This chain joins TRBV2 and TRBJ1-3; unclear D gene. The CDR3 extends over 14 amino acids. The germline gives CDR1 SNHLY, CDR2 FYNNEI. V lost 4 bases, J lost 1 base, and 8 bases lay in between.

This chain links TRBV6-6 with TRBJ1-2; D is perhaps TRBD1 (5 bases). The CDR3 extends over 14 amino acids. Germline CDR1 MNHNY, CDR2 SVGAGI (reference sequence). V lost 7 bases and J 8 bases, leaving 20 bases between the germline ends. DNA for the CDR3: TGTGCCAGCACATCGGGACGGGACGCGCGGGGCTACACCTTC. Residues: CASTSGRDARGYTF.

The chain couples TRBV6-5 to TRBJ1-2; 7 bases match TRBD1. Germline-derived CDR1 and CDR2 are MNHEY and SVGAGI. Losses at the gene ends were 6 bases for V and 4 bases for J; bases not matched to a gene: 11. CDR3 size: 15 residues. The CDR3 DNA reads TGTGCCAGCAGCCGGGCCGGGGACAGAAGCTATGGCTACACCTTC. Its translation is CASSRAGDRSYGYTF.

The rearrangement links TRBV11-2 to TRBJ2-1; perhaps TRBD2 as D (6 bases). V lost 4 bases to trimming and J lost 5 bases, with 6 bases between them. Germline-derived CDR1 and CDR2 are SGHAT and FQNNGV. CDR3 size: 12 residues. CDR3 amino acids: CASSSGDNEQFF. The CDR3 DNA reads as TGTGCCAGCAGCTCGGGAGACAATGAGCAGTTCTTC.

CDR3 nucleotides: TGTGCCAGCAGCCCATACTTGGACACTGAAGCTTTCTTT. It translates to CASSPYLDTEAFF. J is TRBJ1-1 and V is TRBV6-5; D not resolved. The CDR3 has 13 residues. CDR1 and CDR2 from the germline V gene are MNHEY and SVGAGI. Trimming shortened V by 6 bases and J by 3 bases, and 11 bases separated the two germline ends.

This chain joins TRBV20-1 and TRBJ2-3, with TRBD2 identical over 7 bases. The length of the CDR3 is 15 residues. CDR1 DFQATT and CDR2 SNEGSKA come from the germline V gene (reference sequence). Trimming at V came to 3 bases and at J to 2 bases, leaving 8 bases not matched to a gene. The CDR3 DNA is TGCAGTGCTAGTAACCAAGCGGGAAACACAGATACGCAGTATTTT. Amino acid sequence: CSASNQAGNTDTQYF.

For the CDR3, the DNA is TGTGCCAGCTCACAGTCACAGGGGAACTATGGCTACACCTTC. This sequence encodes CASSQSQGNYGYTF. This chain uses TRBV18 with TRBJ1-2, with 7 positions matching TRBD1. This CDR3 comprises 14 residues. Trimming at V came to 4 bases and at J to 2 bases, leaving 4 bases not matched to a gene. Germline V gene sequence: CDR1 KGHSH, CDR2 LQKENI. Complete variable domain (other parts from reference TRBV18 and TRBJ1-2): NAGVMQNPRHLVRRRGQEARLRCSPMKGHSHVYWYRQLPEEGLKFMVYLQKENIIDESGMPKERFSAEFPKEGPSILRIQQVVRGDSAAYFCASSQSQGNYGYTFGSGTRLTVV.

This chain joins TRBV27 and TRBJ2-1, with D possibly matching TRBD2 (5 bases). The germline CDR1 and CDR2 sequences are MNHEY and SMNVEV (reference sequence). The CDR3 totals 17 residues. V gave up 7 bases and J gave up 6 bases, with 25 bases separating them. The CDR3 DNA reads as TGTGCCAGCACCGTGAGCGGTTTAGTAGTTCGGGGCAATGAGCAGTTCTTC. Translation gives CASTVSGLVVRGNEQFF.

The chain has TRBV6-6 and TRBJ1-5; D is undetermined. The V gene's germline CDR1 is MNHNY and CDR2 SVGAGI (reference sequence). The CDR3 is made up of 14 amino acids. V lost 6 bases and J lost 6, with 15 bases in between. The CDR3 sequence is CASSPGSSIQPQHF. CDR3 DNA sequence: TGTGCCAGCAGCCCGGGGAGTTCGATTCAGCCCCAGCATTTT.

The sample holds one count of this clone. The chain joins TRBV5-8 to TRBJ1-6; no definite D call. This CDR3 comprises 13 residues. Deletions cut 0 bases from V and 7 bases from J, with 5 bases between. Germline V gene sequence: CDR1 SGHTS, CDR2 YDEGEE. The CDR3 sequence: CASSLEGNSPLHF. For the CDR3, the DNA is TGTGCCAGCAGCTTGGAGGGAAATTCACCCCTCCACTTT.

The chain is built from TRBV6-5 and TRBJ1-6; D call uncertain. The CDR3 is made up of 15 amino acids. The germline V and J ends were trimmed by 0 bases and 10 bases, with 13 bases remaining between them. Germline V gene sequence: CDR1 MNHEY, CDR2 SVGAGI. The DNA of the CDR3 is TGTGCCAGCAGTTACTCTGAAGTCTTCCCATCACCCCTCCACTTT. Amino acid sequence: CASSYSEVFPSPLHF.

V is TRBV10-3 and J is TRBJ1-5, with D uncertain. From germline, CDR1 is ENHRY and CDR2 SYGVKD. The CDR3 totals 16 residues. Deletions cut 0 bases from V and 6 bases from J, with 15 bases between. CDR3: CAISESSGSSGQPQHF. CDR3 in DNA: TGTGCCATCAGTGAGTCATCGGGGTCCTCGGGTCAGCCCCAGCATTTT.

This chain connects TRBV5-6 to TRBJ1-1; 8 bases are shared with TRBD1. Germline loops: CDR1 SGHDT, CDR2 YYEEEE. This CDR3 is 14 amino acids long. V lost 0 bases, J lost 4 bases, and 2 bases stayed unmatched. CDR3 in DNA: TGTGCCAGCAGCTTGGCCGACAGGGGCACTGAAGCTTTCTTT. As protein: CASSLADRGTEAFF. The whole variable domain, filled in from reference TRBV5-6 and TRBJ1-1, reads DAGVTQSPTHLIKTRGQQVTLRCSPKSGHDTVSWYQQALGQGPQFIFQYYEEEERQRGNFPDRFSGHQFPNYSSELNVNALLLGDSALYLCASSLADRGTEAFFGQGTRLTVV.

The chain combines TRBV15 with TRBJ2-1, with D uncertain. This CDR3 spans 12 amino acids. CDR1 and CDR2 (germline): LNHNV, YYDKDF (reference sequence). The V and J ends lost 2 bases and 7 bases respectively, with 6 bases between them. The CDR3 loop reads CATSRWDNEQFF. CDR3 DNA sequence: TGTGCCACCAGCAGATGGGATAATGAGCAGTTCTTC.

The chain links TRBV5-1 to TRBJ1-1; D possibly corresponds to TRBD1 (5 bases). The ends were cut back, 5 bases at V and 2 bases at J, with 10 bases in the middle. The CDR3 sequence is 13 residues long. Germline V CDR1 and CDR2: SGHRS, YFSETQ. The CDR3 region has the DNA TGCGCCAGCAGTTGGACAAGAAACACTGAAGCTTTCTTT. Its protein product is CASSWTRNTEAFF. Full variable domain (remainder filled in from reference TRBV5-1 and TRBJ1-1): KAGVTQTPRYLIKTRGQQVTLSCSPISGHRSVSWYQQTPGQGLQFLFEYFSETQRNKGNFPGRFSGRQFSNSRSEMNVSTLELGDSALYLCASSWTRNTEAFFGQGTRLTVV.

V usage is TRBV20-1 and J usage is TRBJ1-2; D not resolved. The CDR3 runs 11 residues. Germline loops: CDR1 DFQATT, CDR2 SNEGSKA (reference sequence). V was cut by 2 bases and J by 4 bases, with 5 bases left in between. CDR3 loop: CSARPAYGYTF. DNA of the CDR3: TGCAGTGCTAGACCCGCCTATGGCTACACCTTC.

This chain links TRBV4-2 with TRBJ2-1, with a tentative D call TRBD1 (6 bases). The CDR3 runs to 16 residues. Trimming left V 1 base short and J 6 bases short, with 16 bases between. Germline CDR1 reads LGHNA; CDR2 reads YNFKEQ. CDR3 DNA: TGTGCCAGCAGCCAAGGAGAGGGGGTCCAACTCAATGAGCAGTTCTTC. It translates to CASSQGEGVQLNEQFF.

This rearrangement joins TRBV7-8 to TRBJ1-1; unclear D gene. Trimming cost V 4 bases and J 5 bases, with 11 bases left between them. The CDR3 totals 13 residues. Germline assignment: CDR1 SGHVS and CDR2 FQNEAQ. The CDR3 DNA reads TGTGCCAGCAGCTGGGCGGATAGGACTGAAGCTTTCTTT. Its translation is CASSWADRTEAFF.

V usage is TRBV6-6 and J usage is TRBJ1-6; 8 positions match TRBD1. Germline trimming cut 5 bases from V and 10 bases from J; bases unmatched to any gene: 7. The germline V gene has CDR1 MNHNY and CDR2 SVGAGI (reference sequence). This CDR3 contains 14 residues. The chain's CDR3 is CASSLPGGGSPLHF. The CDR3 DNA reads as TGTGCCAGCAGTCTCCCAGGGGGCGGGTCACCCCTCCACTTT.

This chain links TRBV7-9 with TRBJ1-1, with D perhaps TRBD1 (6 bases). Trimming left V 11 bases short and J 2 bases short, with 27 bases between. CDR1 and CDR2 from the germline V gene are SEHNR and FQNEAQ (reference sequence). There are 17 residues in the CDR3. This CDR3 reads CAHSEGGRGTLNTEAFF. The DNA for the CDR3 is TGTGCCCATTCGGAGGGGGGGCGCGGAACCTTAAACACTGAAGCTTTCTTT.

This chain connects TRBV19 to TRBJ2-2, with 11 bases matching TRBD2. Trimming took 2 bases from V and 5 from J; bases not matched to a gene: 10. The CDR3 totals 18 residues. Per the germline V gene, CDR1 is LNHDA and CDR2 is SQIVND (reference sequence). The CDR3 region has the DNA TGTGCCAGTAGTATATTCCCACTAGCGGGGGACAAGACCGGGGAGCTGTTTTTT. Translated, it gives CASSIFPLAGDKTGELFF. The whole variable domain, remainder taken from reference TRBV19 and TRBJ2-2, is DGGITQSPKYLFRKEGQNVTLSCEQNLNHDAMYWYRQDPGQGLRLIYYSQIVNDFQKGDIAEGYSVSREKKESFPLTVTSAQKNPTAFYLCASSIFPLAGDKTGELFFGEGSRLTVL.

Here the CDR3 reads CASSYTGTANSPLHF. The CDR3 DNA reads TGTGCCAGCAGTTACACCGGGACAGCTAATTCACCCCTCCACTTT. V usage is TRBV6-5 and J usage is TRBJ1-6; TRBD1 aligns across 7 bases. Trimming removed 2 bases from V and 6 bases from J; junction bases left unmatched: 4. Germline lookup yields CDR1 MNHEY and CDR2 SVGAGI. The CDR3 contains 15 residues.

This clone showed up just a few times. V usage is TRBV30 and J usage is TRBJ1-5; D might be TRBD1 (6 bases). CDR3 length: 13 residues. Germline V gives CDR1 GTSNPN, CDR2 SVGIG (reference sequence). Trimming took 2 bases from V and 5 from J, leaving 10 bases between them. CDR3 residues: CAWSLQGDQPQHF. The DNA of the CDR3 is TGTGCCTGGAGTCTACAGGGCGATCAGCCCCAGCATTTT. The full variable domain, its missing parts supplied by reference TRBV30 and TRBJ1-5, is SQTIHQWPATLVQPVGSPLSLECTVEGTSNPNLYWYRQAAGRGLQLLFYSVGIGQISSEVPQNLSASRPQDRQFILSSKKLLLSDSGFYLCAWSLQGDQPQHFGDGTRLSIL.